This T cell receptor (beta chain) was documented in a study of a mutant IDH1 vaccine in newly diagnosed glioma (TCRdb year 2021). For context, the study as a whole: Patients were given eight vaccinations, in weeks 1, 3, 5, 7, 11, 15, 19 and 23, which matched visits V03 through V10. Vaccination started 4-6 weeks after radiotherapy alone, or was given together with temozolomide cycles in the groups whose treatment included chemotherapy. Of the 25 to 40 treated patients, about 60% were male and approximately 38% were female, and the mean age was 40.4 years. Before enrollment, patients had received standard therapy of radiotherapy alone, temozolomide alone, or radiochemotherapy with temozolomide; most received the combination. Peripheral blood samples were drawn at six visits, namely V03 (baseline), V05, V07, V10, V12 and V13. Longitudinal TCRB deep sequencing was performed for fewer than 30 treated patients wherever samples were available for exploratory analyses.

Details on this clone: Its binding antigen is unknown. Base qualities are not provided; no much larger clone lies one nucleotide away.

Receptor amplification or capture employed the immunoSEQ multiplex PCR assay. Following the manufacturer's protocol, the hsTCRB Kit was used to amplify rearranged TCR beta chain sequences. Sequencing of TCRB libraries was carried out on an Illumina MiSeq. The study's own analysis went as follows. Demultiplexing, trimming and gene mapping were performed with the kit vendor's proprietary platform. TCRdb obtained this table from immuneACCESS and retained in-frame rearrangements with V and J assigned. These tables miss some clones; where compared with another copy, unresolved V genes account for less than half of the shortfall, and the remainder is unexplained. V and J calls and clone size are as listed in that table; D and trimming were resolved from the DNA. Counted in this sample were just under 80,000 clones; 90% to 95% of them appeared once. The top ten clonotypes cover about 0.61% of the sample.

Its CDR3 holds 13 amino acids, cysteine through phenylalanine. Only CDR3 DNA is held: 39 bases, read in frame from base 1. Taken from the germline V gene (reference sequence), the CDR1 and CDR2 loops are SGHNT and YYREEE. V is clipped by 7 bases and J by 0 bases, and the sequence between their germline boundaries is 10 bases long. Results and caveats for the whole study, not just this receptor: Changes in the top peripheral T cell clonotypes picked up by TCRB sequencing did not appear to be linked to pseudoprogression. Availability determined which PBMC samples were chosen for TCRB deep sequencing. It was noted by the authors that analyses of patient blood samples could not be reproduced owing to sample limitations. Vaccine-induced immune responses across multiple MHC alleles were detected in over 85% of patients.

What the time point label conveys for this sample: week 5, during vaccination. Every vaccine dose consisted of 300 ug of a 20-mer mutant IDH1 peptide in Montanide, administered subcutaneously together with topical imiquimod. Donors had newly diagnosed WHO grade 3 or 4 IDH1-mutant astrocytomas with loss of nuclear ATRX. The samples were drawn from NOA16, a multicentre, single-arm, open-label phase I trial in Germany that tested a mutant IDH1 peptide vaccine in humans for the first time. The DNeasy Blood and Tissue Kit was used to extract genomic DNA from EDTA blood for TCRB sequencing. The receptor was derived from a woman aged 45-65 years with glioma. The receptor chain draws on TRBV5-4 and TRBJ1-1; TRBD1 might be the D gene, on 6 matching bases. The source was PBMCs, collected from a glioma patient whose treatment included an IDH1 peptide vaccine. The DNA sequence is TGTGCCAGCTACCGGGACATGAACACTGAAGCTTTCTTT. Its protein reads: CASYRDMNTEAFF.